The T cell receptor beta chain under discussion was sequenced for a study of shared clonotypes between healthy human individuals (dated by TCRdb to 2019 to 2021). About the study as a whole: The cohort comprised two women and a few men aged 18 to 49 years. For each donor, three plates each were used for CD4 naive and CD4 memory, two plates were used for CD8 naive, and one plate was used for CD8 memory. To estimate repertoire size and how much clonotypes are shared between individuals, the study performed deep sequencing of blood TCR repertoires from roughly five healthy adults. To increase sequencing depth and limit assay-specific biases, TCR repertoire library preparation and sequencing were carried out by different laboratories using diverse techniques. Between about 0.9 and 9 billion PBMCs per donor were obtained by leukapheresis.

Using the deep immunoSEQ assay, multiplex PCR amplified TCR CDR3 regions from genomic DNA. Genomic DNA extracted from each cell subset was distributed evenly over all wells of several immunoSEQ 96-well plates, and each plate served as one replicate. For sorted subsets, each replicate PCR was loaded with approximately 200 ng genomic DNA, equivalent to 30,000 or so T cell genomes. The purified libraries were quantified using a Qubit 3.0 fluorometer, sized with a Bioanalyzer 2100, and then quantified again using the KAPA Library Quantification kit. Every immunoSEQ 96-well plate was sequenced on a dedicated single-read 150-cycle Illumina NextSeq 550 flow cell. Per the original workflow: Because only junctional sequences without quality scores were contained in the immunoSEQ output, filtering matching that applied to full-length reads could not be performed. Sequences were annotated with PyIR, a Python wrapper for IgBLAST v1.9, using IMGT germline references to assign V/J genes and CDR3. Any read was removed if the V/J assignment was weak (E-value above 1e-6), the CDR3 was missing, or the read contained stop codons, out-of-frame junctions, or ambiguous translated residues. A V3J clonotype was defined by an identical inferred V gene, J gene, and CDR3 amino acid sequence. The percentage overlap between two repertoires was calculated by dividing the number of shared unique clonotypes by the size of the smaller repertoire. Three approaches were used to assess repertoire richness: RTK rarefaction, the Chao1 estimator, and Recon v2.1 estimates of unobserved clonotypes. For all TCRbeta clonotypes obtained by the gDNA method from a few donors, generation probabilities were computed with OLGA. The table was pulled from immuneACCESS by TCRdb, which kept in-frame rearrangements only. Such tables lose some clones; where checked, under half of the loss comes from unresolved V genes, and the rest has no known cause. D and trimming were read from the DNA, whereas the V and J calls and clone size are those reported in that table. The sample contains over 2,000,000 clones, around 93% of them found a single time. The biggest ten clones account for more than 1.5% of the sample.

The CDR3 spans 16 residues, from the cysteine through the phenylalanine. Only the CDR3 region is kept as DNA, spanning 48 bases read in frame from base 1. V drops 6 bases and J drops 3 bases, leaving 18 bases in between. CDR1 MNHEY and CDR2 SMNVEV are derived from the germline V gene (reference sequence). Broader findings and caveats from the paper: Pairwise subsampling led to the expectation that sequencing depth would affect the degree of clonotype sharing among donors. Compared with non-shared clonotypes, clonotypes shared by all four sorted-subset donors had higher generation probabilities. The small number of donors limited the genetic and exposure-history diversity represented. Only blood was sampled, and tissue TCR repertoires likely differ from those in blood. Rarefaction of sorted-subset datasets indicated incomplete sequencing despite the large sequencing depth. Around 5.4% of naive CD4, 3.5% of naive CD8, approximately 2.2% of memory CD4, and approximately 0.4% of memory CD8 clonotypes were shared across several donors. Estimated clonotype richness was generally larger for naive than for memory subsets.

As concerns this clone: The antigen it binds to is not known. Base-call qualities are not available, and no considerably larger clone is one nucleotide away.

For the CD8 naive samples, CD45RO-negative cells were positively selected for CCR7, yielding a CD45RA+CCR7+ population from which TemRA cells were excluded. The donors were healthy, HIV-negative adults with no recently reported acute infections or vaccinations. Every donor was a Caucasian adult residing in Nashville, Tennessee, USA. Blood was collected by leukapheresis, and PBMCs were isolated by Ficoll-Histopaque density gradient centrifugation and then cryopreserved in liquid nitrogen vapor phase. Analytical flow cytometry was used to check the purity and quantity of each magnetically sorted T cell population. Genomic DNA was isolated from every sorted fraction and measured by UV absorbance on a Nanodrop 2000c.

The sequence was obtained from a man between 18 and 35 years old in good health. Some clones in this sample may be carry-over from other donors' samples. The chain is made from TRBV27 and TRBJ1-5; the best D guess is TRBD1, with 6 bases matching. Input material: naive CD8+ T cells from PBMCs. In the paper's terms, the cell subset or site label means: CD45RA+CCR7+. The DNA sequence is given as TGTGCCAGCAGCCCCCCACACAGGGTCCCCAATCAGCCCCAGCATTTT. Its amino acids are CASSPPHRVPNQPQHF.